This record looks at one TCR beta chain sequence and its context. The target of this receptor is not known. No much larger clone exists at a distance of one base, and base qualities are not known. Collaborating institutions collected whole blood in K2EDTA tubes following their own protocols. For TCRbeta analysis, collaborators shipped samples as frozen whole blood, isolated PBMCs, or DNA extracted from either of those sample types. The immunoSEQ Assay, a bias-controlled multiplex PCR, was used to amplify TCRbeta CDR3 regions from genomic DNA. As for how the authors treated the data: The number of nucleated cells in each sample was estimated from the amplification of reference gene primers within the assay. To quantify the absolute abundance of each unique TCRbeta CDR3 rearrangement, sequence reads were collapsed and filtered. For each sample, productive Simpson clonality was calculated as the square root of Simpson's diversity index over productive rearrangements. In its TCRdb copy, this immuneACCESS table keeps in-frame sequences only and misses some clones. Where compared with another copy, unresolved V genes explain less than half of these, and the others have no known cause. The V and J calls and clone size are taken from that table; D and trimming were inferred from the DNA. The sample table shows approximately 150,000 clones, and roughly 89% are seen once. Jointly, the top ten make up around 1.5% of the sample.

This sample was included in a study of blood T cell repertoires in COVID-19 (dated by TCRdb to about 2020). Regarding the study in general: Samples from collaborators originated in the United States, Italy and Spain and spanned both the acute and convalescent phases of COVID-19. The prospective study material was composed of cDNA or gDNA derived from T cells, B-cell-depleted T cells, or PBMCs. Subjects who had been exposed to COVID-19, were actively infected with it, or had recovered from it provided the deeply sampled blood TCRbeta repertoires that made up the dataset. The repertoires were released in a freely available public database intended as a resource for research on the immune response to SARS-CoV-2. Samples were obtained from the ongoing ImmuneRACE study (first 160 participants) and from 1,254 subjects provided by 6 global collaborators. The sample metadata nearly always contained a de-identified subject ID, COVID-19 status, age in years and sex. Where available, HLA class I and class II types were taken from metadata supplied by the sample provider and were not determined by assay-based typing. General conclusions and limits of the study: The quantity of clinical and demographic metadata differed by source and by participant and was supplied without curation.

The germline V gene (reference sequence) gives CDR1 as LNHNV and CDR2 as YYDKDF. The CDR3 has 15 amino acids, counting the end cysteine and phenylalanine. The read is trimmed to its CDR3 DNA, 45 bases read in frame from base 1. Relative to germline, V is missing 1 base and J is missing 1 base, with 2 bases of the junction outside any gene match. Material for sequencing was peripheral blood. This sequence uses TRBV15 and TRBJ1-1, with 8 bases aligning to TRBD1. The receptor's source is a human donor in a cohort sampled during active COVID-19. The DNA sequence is TGTGCCACCAGCAGAGGAGGGACAGGGAACACTGAAGCTTTCTTT. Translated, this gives CATSRGGTGNTEAFF.